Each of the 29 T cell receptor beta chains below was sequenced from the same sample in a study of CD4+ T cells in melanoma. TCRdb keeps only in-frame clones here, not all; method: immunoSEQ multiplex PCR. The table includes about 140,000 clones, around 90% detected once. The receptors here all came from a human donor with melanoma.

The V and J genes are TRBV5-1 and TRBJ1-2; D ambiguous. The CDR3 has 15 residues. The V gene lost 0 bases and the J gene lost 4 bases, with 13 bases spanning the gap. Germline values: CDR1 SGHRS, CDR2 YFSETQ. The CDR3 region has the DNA TGCGCCAGCAGCTTGGGTTCGGAGGGTATCTATGGCTACACCTTC. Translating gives CASSLGSEGIYGYTF.

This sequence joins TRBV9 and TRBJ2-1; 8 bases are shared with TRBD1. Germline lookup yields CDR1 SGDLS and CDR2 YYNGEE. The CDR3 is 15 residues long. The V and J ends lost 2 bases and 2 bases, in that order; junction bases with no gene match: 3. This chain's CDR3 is CASSVDRGTYNEQFF. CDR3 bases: TGTGCCAGCAGCGTTGACAGGGGAACCTACAATGAGCAGTTCTTC.

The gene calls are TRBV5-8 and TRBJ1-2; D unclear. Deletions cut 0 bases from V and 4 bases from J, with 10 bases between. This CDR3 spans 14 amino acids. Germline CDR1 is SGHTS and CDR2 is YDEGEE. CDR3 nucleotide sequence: TGTGCCAGCAGCTTGGCCGTTACTTCCTATGGCTACACCTTC. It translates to CASSLAVTSYGYTF.

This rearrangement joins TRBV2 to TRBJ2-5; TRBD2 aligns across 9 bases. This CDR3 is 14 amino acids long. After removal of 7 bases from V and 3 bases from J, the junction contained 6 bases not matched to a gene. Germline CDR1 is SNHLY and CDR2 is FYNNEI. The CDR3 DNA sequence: TGTGCCAGCACCCGGCTAGCGGGGAAAGAGACCCAGTACTTC. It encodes CASTRLAGKETQYF.

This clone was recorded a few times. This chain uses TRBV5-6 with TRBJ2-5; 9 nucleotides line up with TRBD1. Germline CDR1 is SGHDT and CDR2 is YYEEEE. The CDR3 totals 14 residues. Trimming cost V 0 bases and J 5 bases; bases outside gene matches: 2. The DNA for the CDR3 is TGTGCCAGCAGCTTGGAGGGACAGGGCGAGACCCAGTACTTC. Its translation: CASSLEGQGETQYF.

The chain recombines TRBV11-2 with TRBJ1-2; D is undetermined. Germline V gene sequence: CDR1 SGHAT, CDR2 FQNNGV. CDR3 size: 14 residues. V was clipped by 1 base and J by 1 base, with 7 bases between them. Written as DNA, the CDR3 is TGTGCCAGCAGCTTAGGTGGGATTAACTATGGCTACACCTTC. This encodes CASSLGGINYGYTF.

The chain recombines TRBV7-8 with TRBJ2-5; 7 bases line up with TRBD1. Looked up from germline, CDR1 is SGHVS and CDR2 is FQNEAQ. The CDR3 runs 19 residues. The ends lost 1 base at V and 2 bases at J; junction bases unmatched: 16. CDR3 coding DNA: TGTGCCAGCAGCTTAGTCGGCGGCACGGGACAGACCCTTCAAGAGACCCAGTACTTC. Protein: CASSLVGGTGQTLQETQYF.

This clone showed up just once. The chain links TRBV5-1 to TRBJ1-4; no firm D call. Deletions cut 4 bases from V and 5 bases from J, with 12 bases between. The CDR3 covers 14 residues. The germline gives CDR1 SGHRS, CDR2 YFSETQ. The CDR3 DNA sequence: TGCGCCAGCAGCCCCGGACCTTCAAATGAAAAACTGTTTTTT. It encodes CASSPGPSNEKLFF.

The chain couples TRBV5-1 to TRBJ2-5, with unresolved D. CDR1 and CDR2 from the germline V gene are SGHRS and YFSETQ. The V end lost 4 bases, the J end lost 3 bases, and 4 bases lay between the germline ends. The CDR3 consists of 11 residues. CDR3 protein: CASSKEETQYF. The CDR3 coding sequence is TGCGCCAGCAGCAAAGAAGAGACCCAGTACTTC.

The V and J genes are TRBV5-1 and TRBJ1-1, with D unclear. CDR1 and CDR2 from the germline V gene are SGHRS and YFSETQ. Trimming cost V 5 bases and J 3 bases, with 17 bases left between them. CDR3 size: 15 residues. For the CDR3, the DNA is TGCGCCAGCAGGTCGACGGGTTACTCCTACACTGAAGCTTTCTTT. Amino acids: CASRSTGYSYTEAFF.

CDR3 sequence (DNA): TGTGCCTGGAGTGTACCAGGGTTAACTAATGAAAAACTGTTTTTT. As protein: CAWSVPGLTNEKLFF. The chain has TRBV30 and TRBJ1-4, with D possibly matching TRBD1 (5 bases). Germline CDR1 reads GTSNPN; CDR2 reads SVGIG (reference sequence). V lost 0 bases to trimming and J lost 1 base, with 9 bases between them. The CDR3 is 15 amino acids.

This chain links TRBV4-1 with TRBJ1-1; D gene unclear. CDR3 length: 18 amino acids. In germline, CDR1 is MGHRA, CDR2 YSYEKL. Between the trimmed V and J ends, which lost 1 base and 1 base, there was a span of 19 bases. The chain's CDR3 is CASSQGGPVGRGNTEAFF. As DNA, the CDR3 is TGCGCCAGCAGCCAAGGAGGACCCGTGGGCCGGGGGAACACTGAAGCTTTCTTT.

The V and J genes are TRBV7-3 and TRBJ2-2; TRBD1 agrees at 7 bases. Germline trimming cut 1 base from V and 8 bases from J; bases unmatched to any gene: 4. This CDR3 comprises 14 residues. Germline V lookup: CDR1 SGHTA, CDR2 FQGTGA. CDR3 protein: CASSLMTGSGELFF. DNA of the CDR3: TGTGCCAGCAGCTTAATGACAGGGAGTGGGGAGCTGTTTTTT.

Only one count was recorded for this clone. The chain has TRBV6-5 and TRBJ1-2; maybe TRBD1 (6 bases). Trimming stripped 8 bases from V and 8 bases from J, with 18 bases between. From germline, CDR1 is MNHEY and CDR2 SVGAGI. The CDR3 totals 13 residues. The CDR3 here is CASGRSGVYGYTF. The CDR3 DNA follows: TGTGCCAGCGGACGATCAGGGGTTTACGGCTACACCTTC.

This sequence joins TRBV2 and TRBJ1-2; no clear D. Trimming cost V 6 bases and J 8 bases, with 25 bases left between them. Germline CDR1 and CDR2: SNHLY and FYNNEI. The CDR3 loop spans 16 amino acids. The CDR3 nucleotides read TGTGCCAGCAGCCGAATGCGAGAGTCCTCACGGGAAGGCTACACCTTC. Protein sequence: CASSRMRESSREGYTF.

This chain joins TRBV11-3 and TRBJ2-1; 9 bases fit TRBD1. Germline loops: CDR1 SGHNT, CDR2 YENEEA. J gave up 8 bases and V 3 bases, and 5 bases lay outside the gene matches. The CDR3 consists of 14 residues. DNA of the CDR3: TGTGCCAGCAGCTTTGGAGGGACAGGGCATGAGCAGTTCTTC. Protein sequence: CASSFGGTGHEQFF.

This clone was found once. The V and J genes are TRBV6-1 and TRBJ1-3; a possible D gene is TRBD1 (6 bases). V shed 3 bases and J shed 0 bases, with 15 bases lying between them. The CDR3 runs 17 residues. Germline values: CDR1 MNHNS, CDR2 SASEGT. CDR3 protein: CASSDGPGALSGNTIYF. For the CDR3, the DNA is TGTGCCAGCAGTGATGGTCCGGGGGCACTCTCTGGAAACACCATATATTTT.

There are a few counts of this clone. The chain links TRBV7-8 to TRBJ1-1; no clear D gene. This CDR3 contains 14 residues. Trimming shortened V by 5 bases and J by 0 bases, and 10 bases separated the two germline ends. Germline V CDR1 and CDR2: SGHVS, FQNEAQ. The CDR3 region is CASSPGVLNTEAFF. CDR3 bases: TGTGCCAGCAGCCCCGGTGTACTGAACACTGAAGCTTTCTTT.

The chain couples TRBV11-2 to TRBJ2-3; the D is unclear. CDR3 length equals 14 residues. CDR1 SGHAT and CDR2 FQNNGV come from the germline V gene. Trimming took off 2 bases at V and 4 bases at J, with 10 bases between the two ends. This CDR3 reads CASSLSMGADTQYF. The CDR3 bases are TGTGCCAGCAGCTTATCCATGGGTGCAGATACGCAGTATTTT. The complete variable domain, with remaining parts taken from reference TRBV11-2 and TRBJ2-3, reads EAGVAQSPRYKIIEKRQSVAFWCNPISGHATLYWYQQILGQGPKLLIQFQNNGVVDDSQLPKDRFSAERLKGVDSTLKIQPAKLEDSAVYLCASSLSMGADTQYFGPGTRLTVL.

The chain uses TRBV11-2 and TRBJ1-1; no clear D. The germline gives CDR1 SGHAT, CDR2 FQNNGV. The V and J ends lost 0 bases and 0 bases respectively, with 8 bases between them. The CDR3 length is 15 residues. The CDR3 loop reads CASSLDGEMNTEAFF. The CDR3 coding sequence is TGTGCCAGCAGCTTAGATGGAGAAATGAACACTGAAGCTTTCTTT.

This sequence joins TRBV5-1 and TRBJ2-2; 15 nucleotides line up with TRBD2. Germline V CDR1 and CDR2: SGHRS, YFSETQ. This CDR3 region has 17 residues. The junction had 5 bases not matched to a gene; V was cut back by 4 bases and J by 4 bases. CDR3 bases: TGCGCCAGCAGCCCGGGACTAGCGGGGGGCCTCACCGGGGAGCTGTTTTTT. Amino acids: CASSPGLAGGLTGELFF.

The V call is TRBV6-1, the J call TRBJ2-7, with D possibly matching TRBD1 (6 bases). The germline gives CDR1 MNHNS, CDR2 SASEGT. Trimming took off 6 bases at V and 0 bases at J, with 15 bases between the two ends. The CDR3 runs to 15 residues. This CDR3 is CASRGTGTTSYEQYF. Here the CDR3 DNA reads TGTGCCAGCAGGGGAACCGGGACAACCTCCTACGAGCAGTACTTC.

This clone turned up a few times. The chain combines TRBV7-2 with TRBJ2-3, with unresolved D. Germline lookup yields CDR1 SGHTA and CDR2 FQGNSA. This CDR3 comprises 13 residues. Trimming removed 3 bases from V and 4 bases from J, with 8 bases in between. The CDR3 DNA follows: TGTGCCAGCAGCTTTGCCACGGCAGATACGCAGTATTTT. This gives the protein CASSFATADTQYF.

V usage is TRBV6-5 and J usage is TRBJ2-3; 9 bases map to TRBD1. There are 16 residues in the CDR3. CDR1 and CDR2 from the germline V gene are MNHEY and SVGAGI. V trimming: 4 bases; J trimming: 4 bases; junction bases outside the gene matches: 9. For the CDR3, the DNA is TGTGCCAGCAGTTTCTCCTCCGGGACAGGGTCAGATACGCAGTATTTT. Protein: CASSFSSGTGSDTQYF.

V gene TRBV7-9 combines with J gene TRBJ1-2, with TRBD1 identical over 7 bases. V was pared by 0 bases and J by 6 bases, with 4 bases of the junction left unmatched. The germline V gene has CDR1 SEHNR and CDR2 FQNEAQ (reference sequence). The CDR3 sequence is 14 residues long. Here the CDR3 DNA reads TGTGCCAGCAGCTTAGCTGTAGGGGGCAATGGCTACACCTTC. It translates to CASSLAVGGNGYTF.

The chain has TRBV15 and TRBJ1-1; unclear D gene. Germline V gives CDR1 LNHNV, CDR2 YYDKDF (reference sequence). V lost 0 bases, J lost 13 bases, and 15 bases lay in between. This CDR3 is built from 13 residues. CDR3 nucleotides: TGTGCCACCAGCAGAGATTTGGAACAGCAAAGTTTCTTT. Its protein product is CATSRDLEQQSFF.

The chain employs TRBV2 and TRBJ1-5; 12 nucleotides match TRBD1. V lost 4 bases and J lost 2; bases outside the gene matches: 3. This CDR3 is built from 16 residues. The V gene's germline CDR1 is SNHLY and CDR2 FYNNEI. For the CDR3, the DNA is TGTGCCAGCAGTGGCGGGACAGGGGGCCGCAATCAGCCCCAGCATTTT. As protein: CASSGGTGGRNQPQHF.

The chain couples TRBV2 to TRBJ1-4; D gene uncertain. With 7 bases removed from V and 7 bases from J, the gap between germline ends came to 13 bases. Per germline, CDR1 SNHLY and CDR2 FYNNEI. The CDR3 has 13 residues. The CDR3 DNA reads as TGTGCCAGCACAGTACGTTACATTGAAAAACTGTTTTTT. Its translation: CASTVRYIEKLFF.

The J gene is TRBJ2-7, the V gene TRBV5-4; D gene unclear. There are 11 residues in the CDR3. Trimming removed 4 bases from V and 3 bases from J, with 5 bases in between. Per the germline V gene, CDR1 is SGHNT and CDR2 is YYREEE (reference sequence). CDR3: CASSLNYEQYF. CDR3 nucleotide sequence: TGTGCCAGCAGCCTAAACTACGAGCAGTACTTC.